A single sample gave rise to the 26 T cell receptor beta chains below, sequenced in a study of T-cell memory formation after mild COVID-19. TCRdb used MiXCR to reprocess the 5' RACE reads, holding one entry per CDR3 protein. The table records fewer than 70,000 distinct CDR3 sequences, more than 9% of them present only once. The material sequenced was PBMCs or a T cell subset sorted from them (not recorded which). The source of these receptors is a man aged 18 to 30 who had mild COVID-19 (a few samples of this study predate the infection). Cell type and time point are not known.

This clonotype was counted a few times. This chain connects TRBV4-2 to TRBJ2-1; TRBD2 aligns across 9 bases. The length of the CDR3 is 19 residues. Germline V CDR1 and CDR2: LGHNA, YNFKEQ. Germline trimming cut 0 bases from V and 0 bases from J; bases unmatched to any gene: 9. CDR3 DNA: TGTGCCAGCAGCCAAGACGCAGCGGGGGGTTCGGGCTCCTACAATGAGCAGTTCTTC. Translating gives CASSQDAAGGSGSYNEQFF.

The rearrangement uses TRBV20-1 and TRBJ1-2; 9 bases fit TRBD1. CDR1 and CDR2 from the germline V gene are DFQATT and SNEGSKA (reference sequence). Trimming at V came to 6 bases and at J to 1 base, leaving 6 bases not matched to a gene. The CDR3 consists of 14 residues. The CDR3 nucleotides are TGCAGTGCCGCACAGGGGGCAGATAACTATGGCTACACCTTC. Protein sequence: CSAAQGADNYGYTF.

The CDR3 DNA sequence: TGTGCCAGCAGCTTTTTCGGGGCCAACGTCCTGACTTTC. This codes for CASSFFGANVLTF. The gene calls are TRBV7-2 and TRBJ2-6, with no clear D. V gave up 3 bases and J gave up 4 bases, with 4 bases separating them. The CDR3 has 13 residues. The germline V gene has CDR1 SGHTA and CDR2 FQGNSA. Supplemented by reference TRBV7-2 and TRBJ2-6, the full variable domain reads GAGVSQSPSNKVTEKGKDVELRCDPISGHTALYWYRQSLGQGLEFLIYFQGNSAPDKSGLPSDRFSAERTGGSVSTLTIQRTQQEDSAVYLCASSFFGANVLTFGAGSRLTVL.

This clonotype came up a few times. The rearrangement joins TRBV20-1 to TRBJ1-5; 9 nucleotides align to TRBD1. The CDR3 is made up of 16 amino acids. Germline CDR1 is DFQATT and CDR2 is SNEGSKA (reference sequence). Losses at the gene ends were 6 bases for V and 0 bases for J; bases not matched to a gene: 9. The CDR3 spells CSAAETGGISNQPQHF. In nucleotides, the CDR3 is TGCAGTGCGGCTGAGACAGGGGGGATTAGCAATCAGCCCCAGCATTTT.

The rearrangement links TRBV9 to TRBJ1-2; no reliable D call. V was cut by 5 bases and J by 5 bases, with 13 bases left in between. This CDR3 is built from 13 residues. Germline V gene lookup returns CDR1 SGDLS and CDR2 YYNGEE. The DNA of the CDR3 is TGTGCCAGCAGGAAGAACGACGGGTATGGCTACACCTTC. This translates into CASRKNDGYGYTF. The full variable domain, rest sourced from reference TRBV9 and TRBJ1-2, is DSGVTQTPKHLITATGQRVTLRCSPRSGDLSVYWYQQSLDQGLQFLIQYYNGEERAKGNILERFSAQQFPDLHSELNLSSLELGDSALYFCASRKNDGYGYTFGSGTRLTVV.

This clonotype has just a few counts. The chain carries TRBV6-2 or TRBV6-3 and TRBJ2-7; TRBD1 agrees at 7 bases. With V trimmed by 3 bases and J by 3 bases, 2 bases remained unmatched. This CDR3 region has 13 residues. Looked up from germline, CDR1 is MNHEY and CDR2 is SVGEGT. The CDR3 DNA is TGTGCCAGCAGTTATCACAGGGGCTACGAGCAGTACTTC. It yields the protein CASSYHRGYEQYF.

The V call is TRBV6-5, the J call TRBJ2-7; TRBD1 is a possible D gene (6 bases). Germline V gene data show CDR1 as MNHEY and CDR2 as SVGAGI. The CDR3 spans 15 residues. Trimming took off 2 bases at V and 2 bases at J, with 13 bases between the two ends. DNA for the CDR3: TGTGCCAGCAGTTACGGATTGACAGGAGCCTACGAGCAGTACTTC. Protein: CASSYGLTGAYEQYF.

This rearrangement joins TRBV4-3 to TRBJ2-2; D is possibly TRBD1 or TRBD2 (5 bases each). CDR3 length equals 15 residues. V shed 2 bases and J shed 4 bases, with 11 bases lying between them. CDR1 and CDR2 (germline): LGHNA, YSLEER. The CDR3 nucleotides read TGCGCCAGCAGCCAAAGGGGAGCCTCCACCGGGGAGCTGTTTTTT. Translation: CASSQRGASTGELFF.

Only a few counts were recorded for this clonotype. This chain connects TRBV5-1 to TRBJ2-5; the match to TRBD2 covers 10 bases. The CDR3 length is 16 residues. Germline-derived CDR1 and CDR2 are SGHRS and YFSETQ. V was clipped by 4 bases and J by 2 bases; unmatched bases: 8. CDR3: CASSRNSGGPQETQYF. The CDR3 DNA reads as TGCGCCAGCAGCAGAAATAGCGGGGGGCCACAAGAGACCCAGTACTTC.

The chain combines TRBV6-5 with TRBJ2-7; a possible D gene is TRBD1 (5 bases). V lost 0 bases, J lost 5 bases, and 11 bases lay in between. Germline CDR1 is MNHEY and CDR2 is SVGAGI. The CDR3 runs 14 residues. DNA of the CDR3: TGTGCCAGCAGTTACTCTGGCAGGGAAAACGAGCAGTACTTC. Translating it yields CASSYSGRENEQYF.

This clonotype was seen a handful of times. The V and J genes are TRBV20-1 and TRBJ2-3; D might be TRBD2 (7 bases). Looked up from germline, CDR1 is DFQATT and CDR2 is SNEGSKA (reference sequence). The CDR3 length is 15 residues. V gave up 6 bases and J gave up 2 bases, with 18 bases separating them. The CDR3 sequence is CSASRGGSNTDTQYF. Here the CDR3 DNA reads TGCAGTGCGTCAAGGGGGGGGTCTAACACAGATACGCAGTATTTT.

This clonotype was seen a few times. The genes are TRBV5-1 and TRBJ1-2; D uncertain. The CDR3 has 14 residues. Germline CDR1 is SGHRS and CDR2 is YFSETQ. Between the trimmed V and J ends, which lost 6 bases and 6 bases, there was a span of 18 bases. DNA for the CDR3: TGCGCCAGCACTTCACCGGGCCGCCCCGATGGCTACACCTTC. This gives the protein CASTSPGRPDGYTF. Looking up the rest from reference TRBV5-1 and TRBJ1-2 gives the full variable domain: KAGVTQTPRYLIKTRGQQVTLSCSPISGHRSVSWYQQTPGQGLQFLFEYFSETQRNKGNFPGRFSGRQFSNSRSEMNVSTLELGDSALYLCASTSPGRPDGYTFGSGTRLTVV.

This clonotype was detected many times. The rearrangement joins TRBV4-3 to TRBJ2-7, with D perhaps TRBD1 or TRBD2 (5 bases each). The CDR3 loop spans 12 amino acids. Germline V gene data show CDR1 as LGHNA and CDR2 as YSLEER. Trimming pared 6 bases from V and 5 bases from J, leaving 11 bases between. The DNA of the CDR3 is TGCGCCAGCAGGGTGGGGGTCCACGAGCAGTACGTC. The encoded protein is CASRVGVHEQYV.

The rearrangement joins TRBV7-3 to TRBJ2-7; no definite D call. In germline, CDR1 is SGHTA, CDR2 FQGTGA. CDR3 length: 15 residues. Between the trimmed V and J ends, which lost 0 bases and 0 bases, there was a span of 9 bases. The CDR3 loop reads CASSLTPISSYEQYF. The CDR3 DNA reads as TGTGCCAGCAGCTTAACCCCCATCAGCTCCTACGAGCAGTACTTC.

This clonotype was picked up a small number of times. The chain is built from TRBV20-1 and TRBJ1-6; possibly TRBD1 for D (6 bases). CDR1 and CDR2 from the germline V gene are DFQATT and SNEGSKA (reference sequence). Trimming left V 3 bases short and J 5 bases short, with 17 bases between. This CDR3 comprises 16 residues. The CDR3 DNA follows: TGCAGTGCTAGCGTGGCAGGGGAGTTTAATAATTCACCCCTCCACTTT. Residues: CSASVAGEFNNSPLHF.

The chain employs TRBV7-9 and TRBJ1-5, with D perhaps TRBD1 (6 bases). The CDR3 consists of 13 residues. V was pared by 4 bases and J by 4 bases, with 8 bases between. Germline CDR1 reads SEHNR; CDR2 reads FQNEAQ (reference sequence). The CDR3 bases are TGTGCCAGCAGCTCCCAGGGGAATCAGCCCCAGCATTTT. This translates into CASSSQGNQPQHF.

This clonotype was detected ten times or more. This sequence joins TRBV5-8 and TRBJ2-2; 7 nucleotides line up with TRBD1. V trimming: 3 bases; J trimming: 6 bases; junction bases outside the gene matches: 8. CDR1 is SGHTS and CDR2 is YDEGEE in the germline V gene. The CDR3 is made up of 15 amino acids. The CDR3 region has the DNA TGTGCCAGCAGCTCCGGGACAGTTTCGTCCGGGGAGCTGTTTTTT. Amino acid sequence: CASSSGTVSSGELFF.

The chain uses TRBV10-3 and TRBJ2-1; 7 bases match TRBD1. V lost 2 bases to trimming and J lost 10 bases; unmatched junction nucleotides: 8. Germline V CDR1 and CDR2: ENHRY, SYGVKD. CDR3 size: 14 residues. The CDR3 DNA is TGTGCCATCAGTGAGGCCTCGACAGGGCAGGAGCAGTTCTTC. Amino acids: CAISEASTGQEQFF.

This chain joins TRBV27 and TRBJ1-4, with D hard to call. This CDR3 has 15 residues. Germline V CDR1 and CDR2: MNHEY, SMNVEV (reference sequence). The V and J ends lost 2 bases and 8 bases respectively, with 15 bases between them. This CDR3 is CASSLSRQSHEKLFF. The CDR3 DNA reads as TGTGCCAGCAGTTTAAGTCGACAATCGCACGAAAAACTGTTTTTT.

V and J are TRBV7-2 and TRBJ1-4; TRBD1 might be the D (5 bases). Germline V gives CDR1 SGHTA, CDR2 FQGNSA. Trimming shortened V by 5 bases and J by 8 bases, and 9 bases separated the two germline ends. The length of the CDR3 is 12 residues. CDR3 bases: TGTGCCAGCAGCGCCTCAGGGGAAAAACTGTTTTTT. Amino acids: CASSASGEKLFF.

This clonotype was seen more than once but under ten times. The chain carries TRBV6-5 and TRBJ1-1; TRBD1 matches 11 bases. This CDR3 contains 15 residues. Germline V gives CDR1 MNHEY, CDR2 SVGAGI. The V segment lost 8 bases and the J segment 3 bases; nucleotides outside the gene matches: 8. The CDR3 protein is CASSGQGAGDTEAFF. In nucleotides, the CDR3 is TGTGCCAGCTCAGGACAGGGGGCAGGTGACACTGAAGCTTTCTTT.

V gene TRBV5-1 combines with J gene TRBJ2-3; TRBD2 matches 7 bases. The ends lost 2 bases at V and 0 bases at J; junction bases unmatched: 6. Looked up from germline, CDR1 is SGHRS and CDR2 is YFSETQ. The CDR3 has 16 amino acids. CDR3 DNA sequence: TGCGCCAGCAGCTTCGTCGGGGGGTTTAGCACAGATACGCAGTATTTT. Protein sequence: CASSFVGGFSTDTQYF.

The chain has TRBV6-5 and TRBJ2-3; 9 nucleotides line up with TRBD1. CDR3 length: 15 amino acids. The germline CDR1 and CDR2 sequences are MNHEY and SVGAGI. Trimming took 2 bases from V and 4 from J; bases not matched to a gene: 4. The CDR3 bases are TGTGCCAGCAGTTACGGGACAGGGCTGGCAGATACGCAGTATTTT. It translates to CASSYGTGLADTQYF.

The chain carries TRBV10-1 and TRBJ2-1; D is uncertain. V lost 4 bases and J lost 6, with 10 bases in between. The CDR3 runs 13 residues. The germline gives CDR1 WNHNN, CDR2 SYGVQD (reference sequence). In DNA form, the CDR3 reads TGCGCCAGCAGTGGGCTCCCCGGCAATGAGCAGTTCTTC. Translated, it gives CASSGLPGNEQFF.

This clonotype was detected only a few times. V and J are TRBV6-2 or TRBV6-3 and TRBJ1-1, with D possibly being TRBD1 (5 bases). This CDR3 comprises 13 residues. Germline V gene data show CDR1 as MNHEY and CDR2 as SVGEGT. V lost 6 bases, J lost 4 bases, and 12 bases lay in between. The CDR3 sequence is CASRLMGGTEAFF. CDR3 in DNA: TGTGCCAGCAGATTGATGGGGGGCACTGAAGCTTTCTTT.

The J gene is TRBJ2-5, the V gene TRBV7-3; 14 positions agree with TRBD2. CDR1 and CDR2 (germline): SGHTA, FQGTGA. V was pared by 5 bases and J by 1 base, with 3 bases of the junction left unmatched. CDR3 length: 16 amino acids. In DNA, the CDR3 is TGTGCCAGCAGCCGTGGGACTAGCGGGGGCCAAGAGACCCAGTACTTC. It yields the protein CASSRGTSGGQETQYF.